This entry features one TCR beta chain sequence. This record belongs to a study of blood T cell repertoires in COVID-19. TCRdb's table, derived via immunoSEQ multiplex PCR, lists solely in-frame clones and lacks some. This sample has approximately 300,000 clones, with over 75% found just once. Trimming at V came to 9 bases and at J to 1 base, leaving 10 bases not matched to a gene. The CDR3 sequence is 17 residues long. The germline gives CDR1 MNHEY, CDR2 SMNVEV (reference sequence). The chain is built from TRBV27 and TRBJ1-5; 12 nucleotides agree with TRBD1. The sample was peripheral blood. The clonotype comes from a woman under 40 with COVID-19, enrolled during active disease. For the CDR3, the DNA is TGTGCCAGACGGACCGGGACAGGGGGCAGGAGCAATCAGCCCCAGCATTTT. Protein: CARRTGTGGRSNQPQHF.